This T cell receptor beta chain is drawn from a study of blood T cell repertoires in COVID-19. Sequencing was performed with immunoSEQ multiplex PCR; in TCRdb, only in-frame clones are kept and a portion is missing. Among some 240,000 clones listed, 80% were seen once. Trimming took off 4 bases at V and 0 bases at J, with 16 bases between the two ends. CDR1 and CDR2 (germline): SGHKS, YYEKEE (reference sequence). The CDR3 has 16 amino acids. Sample: peripheral blood. The origin of this receptor is a human donor in a cohort sampled during active COVID-19. The V call is TRBV5-5, the J call TRBJ1-1; D is uncertain. The CDR3 DNA sequence: TGTGCCAGCAGCCATTTCAGCGGGGAAATGAACACTGAAGCTTTCTTT. It yields the protein CASSHFSGEMNTEAFF.